The 8 T cell receptor beta chains below all came from one sample that was sequenced in a study of vaccination and CD4 T cells after COVID-19. What these receptors recognize is not known. Noted treatment: 10-day PBMC culture with coronavirus spike peptide pools or control peptides (ViraFEST assay). The Oncomine TCR Beta short-read assay was what sequenced the DNA obtained from cultured CD4+ T cells. In TCRdb, the PCR reads were re-called with MiXCR into one record per CDR3 protein. The sample holds some 12,000 distinct CDR3 sequences, 22% seen once. The material sequenced was CD4+ T cells from blood, cultured in vitro, taken after SARS-CoV-2 vaccination. The receptors stem from a human donor who had recovered from COVID-19.

CDR3 amino acids: CAWVDRTEAFF. CDR3 in DNA: TGTGCCTGGGTCGACAGGACTGAAGCTTTCTTT. V gene TRBV30 combines with J gene TRBJ1-1; D is perhaps TRBD1 (6 bases). The V gene's germline CDR1 is GTSNPN and CDR2 SVGIG (reference sequence). With 5 bases removed from V and 5 bases from J, the gap between germline ends came to 9 bases. The CDR3 covers 11 residues.

The table lists this clonotype with a few counts. The chain joins TRBV12-3 or TRBV12-4 to TRBJ2-1; 12 bases align to TRBD2. The CDR3 is 20 amino acids. With 3 bases clipped from V and 2 bases from J, the junction kept 14 bases outside the gene matches. In nucleotides, the CDR3 is TGTGCCAGCAGTTTCACGGTTGCTGCTAGCGGGAGGGCCGCCTACAATGAGCAGTTCTTC. Its translation: CASSFTVAASGRAAYNEQFF.

The chain employs TRBV10-3 and TRBJ1-5, with D perhaps matching TRBD1 (6 bases). Germline-derived CDR1 and CDR2 are ENHRY and SYGVKD. Trimming shortened V by 8 bases and J by 6 bases, and 14 bases separated the two germline ends. The CDR3 is 13 amino acids. Here the CDR3 DNA reads TGTGCCATCCGATCAGGGGTGGGTCAGCCCCAGCATTTT. Protein: CAIRSGVGQPQHF.

This clonotype has only a few counts. CDR3 region: CASSWTYLGETQYF. The CDR3 nucleotides are TGTGCCAGCAGCTGGACATACTTGGGGGAGACCCAGTACTTC. J is TRBJ2-5 and V is TRBV7-9; D is possibly TRBD1 (5 bases). The V end was cut by 4 bases, the J end by 5 bases, with 14 bases between. Germline V gene sequence: CDR1 SEHNR, CDR2 FQNEAQ (reference sequence). There are 14 residues in the CDR3.

V and J are TRBV28 and TRBJ2-2; D might be TRBD1 (6 bases). Germline V gene sequence: CDR1 MDHEN, CDR2 SYDVKM. Trimming took 6 bases from V and 10 from J, leaving 9 bases between them. The CDR3 consists of 11 residues. The CDR3 here is CASSYREELFF. The CDR3 DNA sequence: TGTGCCAGCAGCTACAGGGAGGAGCTGTTTTTT.

The chain carries TRBV12-3 or TRBV12-4 and TRBJ2-3, with D unresolved. The CDR3 is 11 residues long. Trimming stripped 5 bases from V and 6 bases from J, with 6 bases between. The CDR3 nucleotides are TGTGCCAGCAGTCCACTGGATACGCAGTATTTT. Translation: CASSPLDTQYF.

This clonotype was seen a handful of times. The chain joins TRBV28 to TRBJ2-7, with 10 bases matching TRBD2. This CDR3 spans 14 amino acids. After removal of 3 bases from V and 7 bases from J, the junction contained 6 bases not matched to a gene. Looked up from germline, CDR1 is MDHEN and CDR2 is SYDVKM. CDR3 protein: CASSLITSGTEQYF. DNA for the CDR3: TGTGCCAGCAGTTTGATTACTAGCGGGACAGAGCAGTACTTC.

This clonotype has a handful of counts. The rearrangement links TRBV28 to TRBJ1-2; 7 bases map to TRBD1. The CDR3 extends over 15 amino acids. The ends lost 5 bases at V and 8 bases at J; junction bases unmatched: 14. CDR1 is MDHEN and CDR2 is SYDVKM in the germline V gene. The CDR3 region is CASSTETSGGLGYTF. The CDR3 nucleotides read TGTGCCAGCAGTACCGAGACTTCAGGGGGGCTAGGCTACACCTTC.